The T cell receptor (beta chain) under discussion was sequenced for a study of blood T cells in healthy people across ages. J lost 2 bases, V lost 3 bases, and 4 bases had no gene match. The CDR3 spans 16 residues. General observations from the study: The CMV status of each donor remained undetermined, and this could have confounded shifts in expanded clonotypes. Age brought a roughly linear fall in TCR beta diversity measured per million T cells.

Peripheral blood from each donor was collected in a volume of about 10 milliliters. A second PCR of about 6 to 11 cycles used a sample-barcoded 5' primer and a J-beta primer mix. Unique molecular identifiers of 12 random nucleotides labeled each cDNA. TCRdb used MiXCR to reprocess the 5' RACE reads, holding one entry per CDR3 protein. The repertoire holds approximately 600,000 distinct CDR3 sequences, with about 53% as singletons. This clonotype was detected ten times or more. Its specificity is not known. Source material: blood. The rearrangement uses TRBV12-3 or TRBV12-4 and TRBJ2-5; TRBD2 matches at 12 bases. The TCR was taken from a man aged 55 to 69 in good health. The chain's CDR3 is CASSLWTSGTQETQYF. CDR3 bases: TGTGCCAGCAGTTTGTGGACTAGCGGGACGCAAGAGACCCAGTACTTC.